The T cell receptor beta chain under discussion was sequenced for a study of early stage breast cancer tumors. The overall study: Among about twelve ER+/PR+/HER2- tumors, eight were ductal, four lobular. General study results and limits: Tumors had approximately 2.6-fold higher T cell density and higher clonality than adjacent normal breast tissue. Most shared enriched TCRB sequences were commonly generated ones.

Note on this clone: Its target is not known.

Blood replicates held 0.5 ug DNA, tumor or normal breast approximately 1.5 ug, two each. Sequencing used immunoSEQ multiplex PCR; TCRdb keeps in-frame clones, though not all of them. The table lists fewer than 80,000 clones, about 85% of them singletons. The specimen was blood. The source of this sequence is a person aged 40 to 49 with breast cancer.

The CDR3: CASSQGRVSEAFF. CDR3 in DNA: TGTGCCAGCAGCCAAGGTAGGGTGTCTGAAGCTTTCTTT. The rearrangement joins TRBV28 to TRBJ1-1; unclear D gene. Germline V gene data show CDR1 as MDHEN and CDR2 as SYDVKM. The V end was cut by 6 bases, the J end by 6 bases, with 14 bases between. This CDR3 has 13 amino acids.